These 27 T cell receptor beta chains share one sample of origin, sequenced in a study of T cell clonotyping in hematopoietic cell transplantation. Profiled with immunoSEQ multiplex PCR; TCRdb holds only in-frame clones, not every one. The sample has around 27,000 clones, more than 70% seen once. Noted time point: recipient sample about 28 days before transplant, after cytoreduction. The input for sequencing was peripheral blood mononuclear cells, taken before stem cell transplant. The receptors originated from a man aged 45-60 years with myelodysplastic syndrome. Some clones in this sample may be carry-over from other donors' samples.

The CDR3 sequence: CAWRRGGSYNEQFF. The CDR3, as DNA: TGTGCCTGGAGAAGGGGCGGATCCTACAATGAGCAGTTCTTC. The chain uses TRBV30 and TRBJ2-1; D might be TRBD1 (5 bases). The germline V gene encodes CDR1 GTSNPN and CDR2 SVGIG (reference sequence). The CDR3 consists of 14 residues. The ends were cut back, 3 bases at V and 1 base at J, with 10 bases in the middle. The full variable domain, in which reference TRBV30 and TRBJ2-1 provide the parts outside the CDR3, is SQTIHQWPATLVQPVGSPLSLECTVEGTSNPNLYWYRQAAGRGLQLLFYSVGIGQISSEVPQNLSASRPQDRQFILSSKKLLLSDSGFYLCAWRRGGSYNEQFFGPGTRLTVL.

The chain recombines TRBV6-5 with TRBJ1-5; 7 positions match TRBD1. The length of the CDR3 is 14 residues. CDR1 is MNHEY, CDR2 SVGAGI, per germline. The junction had 6 bases not matched to a gene; V was cut back by 5 bases and J by 5 bases. The CDR3 sequence: CASSPGGGDQPQHF. The CDR3 DNA sequence: TGTGCCAGCAGTCCAGGGGGGGGAGATCAGCCCCAGCATTTT.

The chain recombines TRBV7-2 with TRBJ2-5, with 7 nucleotides matching TRBD2. CDR1 and CDR2 from the germline V gene are SGHTA and FQGNSA. The J segment lost 4 bases and the V segment lost 3 bases, leaving 5 bases of the junction unmatched. The CDR3 totals 14 residues. The CDR3 sequence: CASSLTSSRETQYF. CDR3 DNA: TGTGCCAGCAGCTTGACTAGCTCCCGAGAGACCCAGTACTTC.

The chain uses TRBV30 and TRBJ1-5; weak D call: TRBD1 (6 bases). The CDR3 has 15 amino acids. The V gene's germline CDR1 is GTSNPN and CDR2 SVGIG (reference sequence). Trimming took 0 bases from V and 2 from J, leaving 11 bases between them. The CDR3 spells CAWSVRAGGNQPQHF. The CDR3 DNA follows: TGTGCCTGGAGTGTACGGGCAGGGGGCAATCAGCCCCAGCATTTT.

The chain carries TRBV25-1 and TRBJ1-1; D may be TRBD1 (5 bases). V lost 5 bases to trimming and J lost 6 bases, with 19 bases between them. The CDR3 consists of 15 residues. CDR1 and CDR2 (germline): MGHDK, SYGVNS. The CDR3 reads CASSPGGLGGSEAFF. The DNA for the CDR3 is TGTGCCAGCAGTCCGGGGGGTTTGGGTGGGTCTGAAGCTTTCTTT.

This chain connects TRBV5-1 to TRBJ2-7; no definite D call. Trimming took off 1 base at V and 5 bases at J, with 13 bases between the two ends. The CDR3 has 14 residues. Germline V lookup: CDR1 SGHRS, CDR2 YFSETQ. The CDR3 loop is CASSLIASGNEQYF. The CDR3 DNA follows: TGCGCCAGCAGCTTGATAGCTTCGGGCAACGAGCAGTACTTC.

The chain has TRBV6-6 and TRBJ1-1; D might be TRBD1 (6 bases). V gave up 6 bases and J gave up 6 bases, with 14 bases separating them. Germline CDR1 reads MNHNY; CDR2 reads SVGAGI (reference sequence). The CDR3 sequence is 13 residues long. The chain's CDR3 is CASRSQGGPEAFF. CDR3 DNA sequence: TGTGCCAGCAGATCACAGGGTGGGCCTGAAGCTTTCTTT.

This clone was counted between two and nine times. This chain uses TRBV11-3 with TRBJ2-4, with TRBD1 as a possible D gene (6 bases). V gave up 0 bases and J gave up 8 bases, with 8 bases separating them. This CDR3 comprises 13 residues. The germline V gene has CDR1 SGHNT and CDR2 YENEEA. The CDR3 loop is CASSLDPGDIQYF. The CDR3 DNA reads TGTGCCAGCAGCTTAGATCCAGGGGACATTCAGTACTTC.

The rearrangement joins TRBV30 to TRBJ1-6; the D gene is possibly TRBD1 (6 bases). Per the germline V gene, CDR1 is GTSNPN and CDR2 is SVGIG (reference sequence). There are 16 residues in the CDR3. The germline V and J ends were trimmed by 0 bases and 10 bases, with 19 bases remaining between them. CDR3 in amino acids: CAWSVPGQGIVSPLHF. In DNA form, the CDR3 reads TGTGCCTGGAGTGTACCGGGGCAGGGGATCGTGTCACCCCTCCACTTT.

The chain has TRBV9 and TRBJ2-1; 8 bases match TRBD2. Germline-derived CDR1 and CDR2 are SGDLS and YYNGEE. This CDR3 is built from 16 residues. V was pared by 0 bases and J by 2 bases, with 4 bases of the junction left unmatched. The CDR3 is CASSVAMTSAYNEQFF. Written as DNA, the CDR3 is TGTGCCAGCAGCGTAGCGATGACTAGCGCCTACAATGAGCAGTTCTTC.

The chain carries TRBV29-1 and TRBJ2-7; tentatively, D is TRBD2 (5 bases). From germline, CDR1 is SQVTM and CDR2 ANQGSEA. The length of the CDR3 is 13 residues. Trimming took 3 bases from V and 3 from J, leaving 12 bases between them. CDR3 in DNA: TGCAGCGTTGAGGGGAGTGGCGACTACGAGCAGTACTTC. Translation gives CSVEGSGDYEQYF.

V and J are TRBV30 and TRBJ2-7; 9 bases agree with TRBD1. The V and J ends lost 8 bases and 0 bases, in that order; junction bases with no gene match: 8. CDR3 length: 14 residues. Per the germline V gene, CDR1 is GTSNPN and CDR2 is SVGIG (reference sequence). CDR3 in DNA: TGTGCCGGAAAACGGGACAGGGTCTCCTACGAGCAGTACTTC. Its translation is CAGKRDRVSYEQYF. The full variable domain, with the rest looked up from reference TRBV30 and TRBJ2-7, is SQTIHQWPATLVQPVGSPLSLECTVEGTSNPNLYWYRQAAGRGLQLLFYSVGIGQISSEVPQNLSASRPQDRQFILSSKKLLLSDSGFYLCAGKRDRVSYEQYFGPGTRLTVT.

This chain connects TRBV7-6 to TRBJ2-5; D call uncertain. The CDR3 sequence is 14 residues long. The germline CDR1 and CDR2 sequences are SGHVS and FNYEAQ. V gave up 0 bases and J gave up 5 bases, with 10 bases separating them. The CDR3 region is CASSLAGFRETQYF. The DNA of the CDR3 is TGTGCCAGCAGCTTAGCAGGGTTTCGGGAGACCCAGTACTTC.

DNA for the CDR3: TGCAGCGCCCGGGAGGTGAATGAGCAGTTCTTC. This codes for CSAREVNEQFF. The V and J genes are TRBV29-1 and TRBJ2-1; 7 nucleotides align to TRBD2. Looked up from germline, CDR1 is SQVTM and CDR2 is ANQGSEA. V dropped 7 bases and J dropped 7; count of bases not matched to a gene: 4. CDR3 size: 11 residues.

This clone has just a few counts. Here the CDR3 reads CASRDRESYTF. In nucleotides, the CDR3 is TGTGCCAGCAGAGACAGGGAGAGCTACACCTTC. V is TRBV6-5 and J is TRBJ1-2; 7 bases match TRBD1. Germline V gene lookup returns CDR1 MNHEY and CDR2 SVGAGI. With V trimmed by 6 bases and J by 9 bases, 4 bases remained unmatched. The CDR3 is made up of 11 amino acids.

The V call is TRBV5-1, the J call TRBJ2-7; 8 nucleotides line up with TRBD1. V dropped 4 bases and J dropped 6; count of bases not matched to a gene: 9. The CDR3 is 14 residues long. CDR1 is SGHRS, CDR2 YFSETQ, per germline. The CDR3 is CASSLGQGGGEQYF. Written as DNA, the CDR3 is TGCGCCAGCAGCCTAGGACAGGGAGGTGGCGAGCAGTACTTC.

V is TRBV2 and J is TRBJ2-7; a possible D gene is TRBD1 (5 bases). Trimming took off 8 bases at V and 3 bases at J, with 5 bases between the two ends. Germline values: CDR1 SNHLY, CDR2 FYNNEI. CDR3 size: 10 residues. CDR3: CASQGYEQYF. The CDR3 nucleotides are TGTGCCAGCCAGGGCTACGAGCAGTACTTC. The full variable domain, its missing parts supplied by reference TRBV2 and TRBJ2-7, is EPEVTQTPSHQVTQMGQEVILRCVPISNHLYFYWYRQILGQKVEFLVSFYNNEISEKSEIFDDQFSVERPDGSNFTLKIRSTKLEDSAMYFCASQGYEQYFGPGTRLTVT.

This clone has only a few counts. The CDR3, as DNA: TGTGCCTGGAGTGGTGGGGATTGGACCCAGTACTTC. This encodes CAWSGGDWTQYF. The chain has TRBV30 and TRBJ2-5; no firm D call. The V end was cut by 1 base, the J end by 7 bases, with 10 bases between. Germline CDR1 is GTSNPN and CDR2 is SVGIG (reference sequence). The CDR3 has 12 amino acids.

Here the CDR3 DNA reads TGTGCCAGCAGTGAGCGGTGGTCCTACGAGCAGTACTTC. This gives the protein CASSERWSYEQYF. This chain joins TRBV27 and TRBJ2-7; D is possibly TRBD2 (5 bases). The CDR3 loop spans 13 amino acids. V was shortened by 5 bases and J by 1 base, with 9 bases between the two germline ends. Germline CDR1 MNHEY, CDR2 SMNVEV (reference sequence).

The gene calls are TRBV6-1 and TRBJ2-3; no reliable D call. The CDR3 has 16 amino acids. CDR1 and CDR2 from the germline V gene are MNHNS and SASEGT. V lost 4 bases to trimming and J lost 4 bases, with 18 bases between them. Here the CDR3 DNA reads TGTGCCAGCAGTGTCCCCGACACCGGAAGGGCAGATACGCAGTATTTT. Its protein product is CASSVPDTGRADTQYF.

This sequence joins TRBV29-1 and TRBJ2-5, with D unresolved. The CDR3 loop spans 15 amino acids. Trimming took off 2 bases at V and 1 base at J, with 14 bases between the two ends. Germline V gene sequence: CDR1 SQVTM, CDR2 ANQGSEA. CDR3 nucleotide sequence: TGCAGCGTTGAAAGGGCGCAGGTGCGCCAAGAGACCCAGTACTTC. Amino acid sequence: CSVERAQVRQETQYF. The complete variable domain, with remaining parts taken from reference TRBV29-1 and TRBJ2-5, reads SAVISQKPSRDICQRGTSLTIQCQVDSQVTMMFWYRQQPGQSLTLIATANQGSEATYESGFVIDKFPISRPNLTFSTLTVSNMSPEDSSIYLCSVERAQVRQETQYFGPGTRLLVL.

V is TRBV5-1 and J is TRBJ2-7; D may correspond to TRBD1 or TRBD2 (5 bases each). Deletions cut 1 base from V and 6 bases from J, with 8 bases between. CDR1 is SGHRS, CDR2 YFSETQ, per germline. The length of the CDR3 is 12 residues. The chain's CDR3 is CASSLSGAEQYF. As DNA, the CDR3 is TGCGCCAGCAGCTTGTCCGGGGCCGAGCAGTACTTC.

CDR3 in amino acids: CAWGAKTGGGYGYTF. The CDR3 nucleotides are TGTGCCTGGGGTGCAAAGACAGGGGGCGGCTATGGCTACACCTTC. The chain recombines TRBV30 with TRBJ1-2, with TRBD1 identical over 10 bases. CDR3 length equals 15 residues. The ends lost 5 bases at V and 4 bases at J; junction bases unmatched: 10. Germline CDR1 and CDR2: GTSNPN and SVGIG (reference sequence).

The chain recombines TRBV6-5 with TRBJ1-2; no reliable D call. This CDR3 region has 13 residues. Germline V gene sequence: CDR1 MNHEY, CDR2 SVGAGI. Trimming pared 6 bases from V and 14 bases from J, leaving 22 bases between. The DNA of the CDR3 is TGTGCCAGCAGACTTGAAAGGACGGCAACAGAAACCTTC. It codes for CASRLERTATETF.

This clone was picked up a small number of times. This chain connects TRBV6-5 to TRBJ1-6, with TRBD1 identical over 11 bases. Germline assignment: CDR1 MNHEY and CDR2 SVGAGI. With V trimmed by 5 bases and J by 11 bases, 2 bases remained unmatched. This CDR3 is 13 amino acids long. In DNA, the CDR3 is TGTGCCAGCAGTAGGGGACAGGGGGCACCCCTCCACTTT. The encoded protein is CASSRGQGAPLHF.

The chain couples TRBV5-1 to TRBJ1-2; D is unclear. Trimming stripped 3 bases from V and 4 bases from J, with 13 bases between. The CDR3 runs 14 residues. Per the germline V gene, CDR1 is SGHRS and CDR2 is YFSETQ. The chain's CDR3 is CASSSDIEFYGYTF. The CDR3 DNA sequence: TGCGCCAGCAGCTCCGACATCGAGTTCTATGGCTACACCTTC.

V and J are TRBV30 and TRBJ1-3; maybe TRBD1 (6 bases). Germline V gene data show CDR1 as GTSNPN and CDR2 as SVGIG (reference sequence). The CDR3 has 14 residues. Trimming left V 7 bases short and J 2 bases short, with 15 bases between. The CDR3 DNA is TGTGCCTCCCCGCGAGGGGGAACTGGAAACACCATATATTTT. Residues: CASPRGGTGNTIYF.